This T cell receptor (beta chain) was captured in a study of identifying expanded T cells in peripheral blood. Study results and limitations: Over about two and four weeks, about 17 and 20 clones changed, versus 1.2 between replicates.

Some clones are missing from TCRdb's copy, which holds only in-frame ones; the method was immunoSEQ multiplex PCR. The sample lists 100,000 to 150,000 clones, roughly 90% occurring once. Healthy donors had no documented immune events, such as infections, while sampled. About this clone: Antigen: not known.

Trimming took off 5 bases at V and 0 bases at J, with 7 bases between the two ends. CDR1 is MNHEY, CDR2 SVGAGI, per germline. CDR3 length: 13 amino acids. Input material: blood. The receptor's source is a person aged 18-70 years in good health. This chain uses TRBV6-5 with TRBJ1-1; D gene unclear. The CDR3 region has the DNA TGTGCCAGCAGTGGTATCATGAACACTGAAGCTTTCTTT. This encodes CASSGIMNTEAFF.